The 10 T cell receptor beta chains given below trace back to one sample, sequenced in a study of T-cell memory formation after mild COVID-19. TCRdb itself ran the 5' RACE reads through MiXCR, one entry per CDR3 protein. This sample yields over 450,000 distinct CDR3 sequences, of which roughly 22% are seen a single time; about an eighth belongs to the top ten. The sequencing sample was made of PBMCs or a T cell subset sorted from them (not recorded which). These receptor sequences come from an adult woman who had mild COVID-19 (a few samples of this study predate the infection). Cell type and time point are not known.

This clonotype was detected once. The rearrangement uses TRBV12-3 or TRBV12-4 and TRBJ1-2; D is uncertain. The CDR3 loop spans 13 amino acids. Deletions cut 7 bases from V and 7 bases from J, with 16 bases between. The CDR3 loop is CASIEGFGGGYTF. The CDR3 DNA reads as TGTGCCAGCATTGAGGGCTTTGGTGGTGGCTACACCTTC.

This clonotype was detected a few times. The V gene is TRBV11-3, the J gene TRBJ2-3; 7 bases align to TRBD1. V shed 9 bases and J 2 bases; nucleotides not matched to a gene: 8. Germline CDR1 and CDR2: SGHNT and YENEEA. The CDR3 has 14 residues. The CDR3 sequence is CASRQGQHTDTQYF. The CDR3 DNA is TGTGCCAGTAGACAGGGACAGCACACAGATACGCAGTATTTT.

This clonotype was counted ten times or more. The chain couples TRBV12-5 to TRBJ2-1, with 9 bases that match TRBD1. Germline CDR1 LGHNT, CDR2 FRNRAP. The CDR3 is 14 residues long. Trimming removed 7 bases from V and 4 bases from J; junction bases left unmatched: 5. The chain's CDR3 is CASVGGQGYNEQFF. Here the CDR3 DNA reads TGTGCTAGTGTAGGGGGACAGGGTTACAATGAGCAGTTCTTC.

V usage is TRBV7-9 and J usage is TRBJ2-5; TRBD2 matches at 11 bases. J gave up 2 bases and V 1 base, and 3 bases lay outside the gene matches. There are 16 residues in the CDR3. Germline V gene sequence: CDR1 SEHNR, CDR2 FQNEAQ (reference sequence). In DNA form, the CDR3 reads TGTGCCAGCAGCTTAGGGGGACTAGCGGAACAAGAGACCCAGTACTTC. It yields the protein CASSLGGLAEQETQYF.

The J gene is TRBJ2-7, the V gene TRBV11-2; 8 bases are shared with TRBD1. The germline gives CDR1 SGHAT, CDR2 FQNNGV. The CDR3 length is 15 residues. V shed 5 bases, J shed 6 bases, and the junction held 12 bases outside the gene matches. The DNA of the CDR3 is TGTGCCAGCAGCATCGGGACAGGAGCTTCGAGCGAGCAGTACTTC. This translates into CASSIGTGASSEQYF.

The V call is TRBV18, the J call TRBJ2-1; D is undetermined. Per germline, CDR1 KGHSH and CDR2 LQKENI. This CDR3 is 13 amino acids long. With 3 bases removed from V and 6 bases from J, the gap between germline ends came to 9 bases. Here the CDR3 reads CASSPLDSNEQFF. The DNA of the CDR3 is TGTGCCAGCTCACCTCTAGACTCCAATGAGCAGTTCTTC.

The chain carries TRBV5-1 and TRBJ2-3, with 8 bases aligning to TRBD2. With V trimmed by 3 bases and J by 2 bases, 11 bases remained unmatched. CDR3 size: 17 residues. The germline V gene has CDR1 SGHRS and CDR2 YFSETQ. The CDR3 DNA reads TGCGCCAGCAGCTATCGTATTTCGGGACTAGACACAGATACGCAGTATTTT. It encodes CASSYRISGLDTDTQYF.

A few counts support this clonotype. The chain employs TRBV29-1 and TRBJ2-7, with 7 positions matching TRBD1. V trimming: 6 bases; J trimming: 4 bases; junction bases outside the gene matches: 3. CDR1 SQVTM and CDR2 ANQGSEA come from the germline V gene. The CDR3 consists of 11 residues. The CDR3 DNA sequence: TGCAGCGTCCTGACAGGGTACGAGCAGTACTTC. As protein: CSVLTGYEQYF.

The chain is built from TRBV10-3 and TRBJ2-3; 7 bases map to TRBD2. J was trimmed by 0 bases and V by 6 bases; bases with no gene match: 3. The germline CDR1 and CDR2 sequences are ENHRY and SYGVKD. This CDR3 region has 14 residues. The CDR3 region is CAIRRGTSTDTQYF. The CDR3 bases are TGTGCCATCAGGCGGGGGACTAGCACAGATACGCAGTATTTT.

This clonotype was seen at least ten times. This rearrangement joins TRBV29-1 to TRBJ2-2; D tentatively reads TRBD1 or TRBD2 (5 bases each). The CDR3 consists of 15 residues. Germline CDR1 is SQVTM and CDR2 is ANQGSEA. The ends were cut back, 4 bases at V and 0 bases at J, with 12 bases in the middle. This chain's CDR3 is CSVVRGPTNTGELFF. The CDR3 nucleotides read TGCAGCGTTGTGAGGGGCCCTACGAACACCGGGGAGCTGTTTTTT.